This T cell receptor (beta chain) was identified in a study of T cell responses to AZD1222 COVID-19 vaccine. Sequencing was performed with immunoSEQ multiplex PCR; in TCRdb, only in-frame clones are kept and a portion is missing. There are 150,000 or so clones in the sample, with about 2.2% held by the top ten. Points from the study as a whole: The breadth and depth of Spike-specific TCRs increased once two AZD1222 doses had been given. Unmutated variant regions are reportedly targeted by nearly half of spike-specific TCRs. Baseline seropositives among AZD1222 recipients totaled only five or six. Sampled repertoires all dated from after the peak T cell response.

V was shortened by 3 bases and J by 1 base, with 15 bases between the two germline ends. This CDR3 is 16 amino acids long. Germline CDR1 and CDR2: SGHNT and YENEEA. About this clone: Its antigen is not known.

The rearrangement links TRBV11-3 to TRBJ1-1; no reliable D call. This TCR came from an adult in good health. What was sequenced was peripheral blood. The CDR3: CASSFRGVVANTEAFF. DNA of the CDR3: TGTGCCAGCAGCTTTAGAGGAGTCGTTGCGAACACTGAAGCTTTCTTT.